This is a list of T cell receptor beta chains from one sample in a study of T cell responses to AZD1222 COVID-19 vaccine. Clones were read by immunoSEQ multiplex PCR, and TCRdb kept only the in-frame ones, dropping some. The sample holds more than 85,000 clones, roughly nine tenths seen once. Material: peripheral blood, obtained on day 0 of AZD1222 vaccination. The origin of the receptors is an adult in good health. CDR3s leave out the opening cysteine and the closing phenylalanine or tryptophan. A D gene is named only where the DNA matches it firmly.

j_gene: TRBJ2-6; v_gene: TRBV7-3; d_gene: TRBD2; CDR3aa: ASSLIARGLAGSSGANVLT
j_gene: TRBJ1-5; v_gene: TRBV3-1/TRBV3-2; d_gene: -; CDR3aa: ASSHHDQPQH
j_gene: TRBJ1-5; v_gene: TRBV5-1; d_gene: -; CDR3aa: ASSLYSNQPQH
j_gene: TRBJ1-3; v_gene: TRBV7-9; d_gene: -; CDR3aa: ASSLSGYSSGNTIY
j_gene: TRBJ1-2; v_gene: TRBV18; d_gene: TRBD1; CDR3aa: ASSPSDRGPGYT
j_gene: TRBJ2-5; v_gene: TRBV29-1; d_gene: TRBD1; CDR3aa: SGDRAQETQY
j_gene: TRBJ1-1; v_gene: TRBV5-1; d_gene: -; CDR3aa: ASSLEGGQLNTEAF
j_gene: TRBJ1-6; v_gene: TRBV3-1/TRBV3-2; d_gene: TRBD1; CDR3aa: AGELTGASSYNSPLH
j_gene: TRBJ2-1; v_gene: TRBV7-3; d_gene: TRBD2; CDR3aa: ASSRSGTSGFNEQF
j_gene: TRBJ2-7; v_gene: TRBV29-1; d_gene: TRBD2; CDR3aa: SVWGTIPYEQY
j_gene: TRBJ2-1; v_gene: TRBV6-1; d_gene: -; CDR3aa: ASSGQGARSYNEQF
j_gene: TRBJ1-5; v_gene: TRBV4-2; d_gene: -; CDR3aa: ASSQASGYNKYQPQH
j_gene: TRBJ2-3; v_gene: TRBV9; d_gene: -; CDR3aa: ASSRYGGSGDTQY
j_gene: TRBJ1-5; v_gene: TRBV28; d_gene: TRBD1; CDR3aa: ASKSRGHQPQH
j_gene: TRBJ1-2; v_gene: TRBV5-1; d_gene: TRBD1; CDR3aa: ASTPSFGRDRDNYGYT
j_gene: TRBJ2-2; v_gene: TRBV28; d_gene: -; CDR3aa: ASSFSSAYTGELF
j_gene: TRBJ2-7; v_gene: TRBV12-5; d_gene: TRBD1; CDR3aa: ASGLAHKKGTGYRLY
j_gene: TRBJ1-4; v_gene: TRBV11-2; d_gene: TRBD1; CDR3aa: ASSLRTGSTNEKLF
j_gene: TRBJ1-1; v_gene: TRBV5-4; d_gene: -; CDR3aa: ASSLQGSTEAF
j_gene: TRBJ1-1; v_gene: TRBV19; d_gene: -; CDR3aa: ASSIAAGGTNTEAF
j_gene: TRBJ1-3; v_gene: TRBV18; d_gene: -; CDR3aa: ASSQENTIY
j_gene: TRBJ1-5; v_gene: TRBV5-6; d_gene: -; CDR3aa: ASSVTGNQPQH
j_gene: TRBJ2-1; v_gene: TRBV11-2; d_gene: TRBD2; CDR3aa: ASSSQLAVSYNEQF
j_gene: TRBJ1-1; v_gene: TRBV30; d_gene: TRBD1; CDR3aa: AWSDRGPAEAF
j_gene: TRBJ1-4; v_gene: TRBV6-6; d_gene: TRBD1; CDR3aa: ASRPGQGLDEKLF
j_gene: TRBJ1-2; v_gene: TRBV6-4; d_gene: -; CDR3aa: ASRSQGGTDGGYT
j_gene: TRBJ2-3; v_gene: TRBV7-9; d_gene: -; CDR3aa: ASSLKEDTQY
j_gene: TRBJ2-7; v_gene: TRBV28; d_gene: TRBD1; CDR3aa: ASSLDNGGTGIYEQY
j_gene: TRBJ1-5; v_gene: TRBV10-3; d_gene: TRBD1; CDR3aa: AISATGGDQPQH
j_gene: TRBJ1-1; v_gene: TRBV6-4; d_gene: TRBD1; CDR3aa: ASSPQGSVGTEAF
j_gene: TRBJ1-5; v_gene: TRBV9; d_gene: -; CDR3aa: ASSTGDSNQPQH
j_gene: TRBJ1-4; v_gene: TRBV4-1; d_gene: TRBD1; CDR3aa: ASSRRTGGRSLQEKLF
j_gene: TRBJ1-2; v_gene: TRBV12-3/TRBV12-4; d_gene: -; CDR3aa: ASGVLNYGYT
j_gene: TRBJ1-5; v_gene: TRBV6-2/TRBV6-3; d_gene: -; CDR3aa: ASSRGRYGNQPQH
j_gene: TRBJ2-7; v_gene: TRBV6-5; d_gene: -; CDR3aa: ASSLQKIYEQY
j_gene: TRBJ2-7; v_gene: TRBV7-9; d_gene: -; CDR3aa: ASSQGGDGKYEQY